One sample yielded the 22 T cell receptor beta chains listed below, sequenced in a study of blood T cell repertoires in COVID-19. The table came from immunoSEQ multiplex PCR; TCRdb's copy has only in-frame clones and leaves some out. This repertoire shows 100,000 to 150,000 clones, about 84% found once; its top ten account for about 12%. Material for sequencing was peripheral blood. The receptors here all came from an older woman with acute or convalescent COVID-19.

The CDR3 is CASSLTGDEAFF. The CDR3 DNA sequence: TGTGCCAGCAGCTTAACAGGGGATGAAGCTTTCTTT. The V call is TRBV5-4, the J call TRBJ1-1, with TRBD1 matching over 7 bases. The CDR3 covers 12 residues. Germline V gene sequence: CDR1 SGHNT, CDR2 YYREEE (reference sequence). With 2 bases clipped from V and 7 bases from J, the junction kept 2 bases outside the gene matches.

V and J are TRBV10-1 and TRBJ1-2, with 9 bases aligning to TRBD1. Trimming cost V 9 bases and J 5 bases; bases outside gene matches: 7. This CDR3 is built from 13 residues. CDR1 and CDR2 from the germline V gene are WNHNN and SYGVQD (reference sequence). The CDR3 sequence: CARIQGAEYGYTF. CDR3 nucleotide sequence: TGCGCCAGAATACAGGGGGCAGAGTATGGCTACACCTTC.

V and J are TRBV7-2 and TRBJ2-3, with D tentatively TRBD2 (6 bases). The CDR3 is 14 amino acids. V lost 4 bases and J 2 bases, leaving 10 bases between the germline ends. The germline V gene has CDR1 SGHTA and CDR2 FQGNSA. CDR3 in DNA: TGTGCCAGCAGCTGGGGACTCCTCACAGATACGCAGTATTTT. It codes for CASSWGLLTDTQYF. Combining the CDR3 with reference TRBV7-2 and TRBJ2-3 gives the whole variable domain GAGVSQSPSNKVTEKGKDVELRCDPISGHTALYWYRQSLGQGLEFLIYFQGNSAPDKSGLPSDRFSAERTGGSVSTLTIQRTQQEDSAVYLCASSWGLLTDTQYFGPGTRLTVL.

This clone occurred a few times. The chain joins TRBV29-1 to TRBJ1-1; TRBD1 is a possible D gene (5 bases). The germline gives CDR1 SQVTM, CDR2 ANQGSEA. The CDR3 spans 12 residues. With 5 bases removed from V and 10 bases from J, the gap between germline ends came to 17 bases. CDR3 bases: TGCAGCGTTCAAGCCCCTACCGGGGGAGCTTTCTTT. Its protein product is CSVQAPTGGAFF.

This clone was detected a few times. J is TRBJ2-2 and V is TRBV30; 7 bases are a match to TRBD1. Germline V gene data show CDR1 as GTSNPN and CDR2 as SVGIG (reference sequence). The CDR3 totals 14 residues. The ends lost 3 bases at V and 6 bases at J; junction bases unmatched: 7. CDR3 sequence (DNA): TGTGCCTGGAGCCCAGGGGGATACGCCGGGGAGCTGTTTTTT. Translation: CAWSPGGYAGELFF.

As concerns this clone: This CDR3 is also generated by other DNA sequences in the sample. The chain links TRBV19 to TRBJ2-2, with D tentatively TRBD1 (5 bases). Germline CDR1 reads LNHDA; CDR2 reads SQIVND (reference sequence). The CDR3 sequence is 13 residues long. The V and J ends lost 4 bases and 5 bases respectively, with 8 bases between them. The CDR3 sequence is CASSTQGTGELFF. CDR3 sequence (DNA): TGTGCCAGTAGTACCCAGGGAACCGGGGAGCTGTTTTTT. Combining the CDR3 with reference TRBV19 and TRBJ2-2 gives the whole variable domain DGGITQSPKYLFRKEGQNVTLSCEQNLNHDAMYWYRQDPGQGLRLIYYSQIVNDFQKGDIAEGYSVSREKKESFPLTVTSAQKNPTAFYLCASSTQGTGELFFGEGSRLTVL.

The chain has TRBV6-5 and TRBJ1-5; maybe TRBD1 (6 bases). The CDR3 contains 15 residues. Per the germline V gene, CDR1 is MNHEY and CDR2 is SVGAGI. V shed 8 bases and J shed 1 base, with 15 bases lying between them. CDR3 region: CASSPSGVSNQPQHF. The CDR3 DNA follows: TGTGCCAGCTCCCCCTCAGGGGTAAGCAATCAGCCCCAGCATTTT.

The chain joins TRBV4-1 to TRBJ1-2; D remains ambiguous. V dropped 1 base and J dropped 7 bases, with 13 bases sitting between them. The CDR3 length is 14 residues. Per the germline V gene, CDR1 is MGHRA and CDR2 is YSYEKL. The CDR3 nucleotides read TGCGCCAGCAGCCAAGCGGGGATGCCGGGTGGCTACACCTTC. Encoded protein: CASSQAGMPGGYTF.

This rearrangement joins TRBV29-1 to TRBJ1-1; D is unresolved. Germline values: CDR1 SQVTM, CDR2 ANQGSEA. V dropped 0 bases and J dropped 5 bases, with 7 bases sitting between them. The CDR3 covers 12 residues. CDR3 coding DNA: TGCAGCGTTGAAGAATTTCGGACTGAAGCTTTCTTT. Translating it yields CSVEEFRTEAFF. The whole variable domain, filled in from reference TRBV29-1 and TRBJ1-1, reads SAVISQKPSRDICQRGTSLTIQCQVDSQVTMMFWYRQQPGQSLTLIATANQGSEATYESGFVIDKFPISRPNLTFSTLTVSNMSPEDSSIYLCSVEEFRTEAFFGQGTRLTVV.

V is TRBV7-3 and J is TRBJ2-1; a possible D gene is TRBD2 (6 bases). Deletions cut 5 bases from V and 0 bases from J, with 14 bases between. The CDR3 totals 16 residues. Germline V gene data show CDR1 as SGHTA and CDR2 as FQGTGA. CDR3 in DNA: TGTGCCAGCAGCCCCGGCGGGATTAGCTCCTACAATGAGCAGTTCTTC. Its protein is CASSPGGISSYNEQFF.

The chain is built from TRBV12-3 or TRBV12-4 and TRBJ2-7; 8 bases are a match to TRBD1. The CDR3 has 13 amino acids. Trimming cost V 9 bases and J 3 bases; bases outside gene matches: 7. CDR3 region: CARRDRRDYEQYV. Here the CDR3 DNA reads TGTGCCAGACGGGACAGGAGAGACTACGAGCAGTACGTC.

This chain connects TRBV3-1 (or the pseudogene TRBV3-2) to TRBJ1-2; unclear D gene. Between the trimmed V and J ends, which lost 3 bases and 1 base, there was a span of 21 bases. The germline V gene has CDR1 LGHDT and CDR2 YNNKEL (reference sequence). This CDR3 is built from 18 residues. The CDR3 protein is CASSHSLSTAEGNYGYTF. The CDR3 DNA is TGTGCCAGCAGCCACAGTCTGAGTACCGCGGAGGGTAACTATGGCTACACCTTC.

The rearrangement joins TRBV6-1 to TRBJ1-2; perhaps TRBD1 as D (5 bases). The CDR3 loop spans 16 amino acids. In germline, CDR1 is MNHNS, CDR2 SASEGT. Trimming cost V 1 base and J 2 bases, with 14 bases left between them. CDR3 nucleotide sequence: TGTGCCAGCAGTGAAGTCGGGGGTTCGAAAAACTATGGCTACACCTTC. Amino acid sequence: CASSEVGGSKNYGYTF.

The gene calls are TRBV5-1 and TRBJ1-3; D is possibly TRBD1 (6 bases). The CDR3 spans 14 residues. Germline V gene data show CDR1 as SGHRS and CDR2 as YFSETQ. Trimming shortened V by 4 bases and J by 4 bases, and 12 bases separated the two germline ends. Here the CDR3 DNA reads TGCGCCAGCAGCCCCGACAGGTCCGGAAACACCATATATTTT. Amino acid sequence: CASSPDRSGNTIYF.

The chain uses TRBV2 and TRBJ1-1, with 8 bases fitting TRBD1. Germline V gene data show CDR1 as SNHLY and CDR2 as FYNNEI. The CDR3 runs to 15 residues. With 4 bases clipped from V and 6 bases from J, the junction kept 10 bases outside the gene matches. In DNA form, the CDR3 reads TGTGCCAGCAGTGTGAGGGCAGGGGGCGAGGCTGAAGCTTTCTTT. As protein: CASSVRAGGEAEAFF.

V and J are TRBV5-1 and TRBJ2-4, with D tentatively TRBD1 (6 bases). This CDR3 contains 16 residues. Germline assignment: CDR1 SGHRS and CDR2 YFSETQ. The germline V and J ends were trimmed by 0 bases and 7 bases, with 17 bases remaining between them. The CDR3 sequence: CASSLDGVGAGNIQYF. CDR3 nucleotides: TGCGCCAGCAGCTTGGATGGGGTGGGGGCCGGGAACATTCAGTACTTC.

The J gene is TRBJ1-2, the V gene TRBV5-1; unclear D gene. This CDR3 is built from 13 residues. V was shortened by 0 bases and J by 4 bases, with 7 bases between the two germline ends. Germline loops: CDR1 SGHRS, CDR2 YFSETQ. The CDR3 region is CASSLGRVYGYTF. The CDR3 DNA reads as TGCGCCAGCAGCTTGGGGCGGGTCTATGGCTACACCTTC.

The chain links TRBV5-1 to TRBJ2-2, with 7 nucleotides matching TRBD1. The ends lost 1 base at V and 0 bases at J; junction bases unmatched: 12. The CDR3 has 19 amino acids. Germline CDR1 SGHRS, CDR2 YFSETQ. The CDR3 DNA is TGCGCCAGCAGCTTGTCTCGGAAACAGGGGAACTCGAACACCGGGGAGCTGTTTTTT. This codes for CASSLSRKQGNSNTGELFF.

The chain links TRBV19 to TRBJ1-1; D remains ambiguous. Trimming removed 2 bases at V and 2 bases at J, with 9 bases between. The germline CDR1 and CDR2 sequences are LNHDA and SQIVND (reference sequence). The CDR3 loop spans 14 amino acids. The CDR3 here is CASSISVLNTEAFF. The DNA of the CDR3 is TGTGCCAGTAGTATATCCGTTCTTAACACTGAAGCTTTCTTT.

The rearrangement links TRBV4-1 to TRBJ2-5, with TRBD2 matching 8 bases. CDR3 length equals 16 residues. The germline V gene has CDR1 MGHRA and CDR2 YSYEKL. V dropped 0 bases and J dropped 3; count of bases not matched to a gene: 6. The CDR3 loop reads CASSQEVGGGKETQYF. As DNA, the CDR3 is TGCGCCAGCAGCCAAGAGGTGGGCGGGGGGAAAGAGACCCAGTACTTC.

The genes are TRBV5-1 and TRBJ1-1; 7 bases match TRBD1. Germline V lookup: CDR1 SGHRS, CDR2 YFSETQ. The CDR3 runs 15 residues. After removal of 7 bases from V and 6 bases from J, the junction contained 15 bases not matched to a gene. The CDR3 region has the DNA TGCGCCAGCGCGCTTCAAGACAGGGTATTGCCTGAAGCTTTCTTT. The encoded protein is CASALQDRVLPEAFF.

The chain employs TRBV27 and TRBJ2-1; TRBD2 aligns across 7 bases. From germline, CDR1 is MNHEY and CDR2 SMNVEV (reference sequence). The trim removed 6 bases at V and 3 bases at J, leaving 8 bases unmatched. There are 15 residues in the CDR3. As DNA, the CDR3 is TGTGCCAGCAGACCCAGCGGGGCTGTCTACAATGAGCAGTTCTTC. It is translated as CASRPSGAVYNEQFF.